One sample yielded the 6 T cell receptor beta chains listed below, sequenced in a study of radiotherapy plus CTLA-4 blockade in lung cancer. Here immunoSEQ multiplex PCR was the method, and the copy in TCRdb shows in-frame clones only, minus some. The sample carries tens of thousands of clones, 85% to 90% recorded once. This specimen consisted of peripheral blood, obtained from a patient treated with radiotherapy plus ipilimumab. The receptors were gathered from a human donor with non-small cell lung cancer that progressed on radiotherapy plus ipilimumab.

The chain carries TRBV7-9 and TRBJ2-1; no definite D call. Germline lookup yields CDR1 SEHNR and CDR2 FQNEAQ (reference sequence). CDR3 length: 13 amino acids. Trimming stripped 1 base from V and 7 bases from J, with 8 bases between. The CDR3 spells CASSLGDLNEQFF. DNA for the CDR3: TGTGCCAGCAGCTTAGGGGATTTAAATGAGCAGTTCTTC.

The chain couples TRBV27 to TRBJ1-2, with D hard to call. From germline, CDR1 is MNHEY and CDR2 SMNVEV (reference sequence). The CDR3 covers 13 residues. V lost 7 bases, J lost 0 bases, and 9 bases lay in between. The CDR3 sequence is CASTEDPNYGYTF. CDR3 nucleotides: TGTGCCAGCACTGAAGACCCTAACTATGGCTACACCTTC.

This chain connects TRBV18 to TRBJ2-1, with D tentatively TRBD2 (6 bases). The CDR3 spans 13 residues. V was trimmed by 3 bases and J by 12 bases, leaving 15 bases between them. CDR1 and CDR2 (germline): KGHSH, LQKENI. This chain's CDR3 is CASSPAGPQGQFF. The CDR3 DNA reads TGTGCCAGCTCACCTGCGGGACCCCAAGGGCAGTTCTTC.

The J gene is TRBJ2-1, the V gene TRBV30; 8 bases are shared with TRBD2. The V segment lost 3 bases and the J segment 9 bases; nucleotides outside the gene matches: 10. Germline lookup yields CDR1 GTSNPN and CDR2 SVGIG (reference sequence). CDR3 length equals 14 residues. CDR3 residues: CAWSGRAGWVEQFF. In nucleotides, the CDR3 is TGTGCCTGGAGCGGGAGGGCCGGGTGGGTTGAGCAGTTCTTC.

This clone was counted only a few times. The chain joins TRBV7-9 to TRBJ1-1, with a tentative D call TRBD1 (5 bases). Per the germline V gene, CDR1 is SEHNR and CDR2 is FQNEAQ (reference sequence). V was pared by 7 bases and J by 5 bases, with 17 bases between. The CDR3 runs 14 residues. The DNA of the CDR3 is TGTGCCAGCATCCCCGGGGCAGGGCGGACTGAAGCTTTCTTT. This codes for CASIPGAGRTEAFF.

The V gene is TRBV2, the J gene TRBJ2-3; the match to TRBD2 covers 7 bases. With V trimmed by 10 bases and J by 1 base, 2 bases remained unmatched. CDR1 SNHLY and CDR2 FYNNEI come from the germline V gene. The CDR3 has 12 amino acids. The CDR3 here is CATSGGTDTQYF. The CDR3 DNA is TGTGCCACGAGCGGGGGCACAGATACGCAGTATTTT. The full variable domain, with the rest looked up from reference TRBV2 and TRBJ2-3, is EPEVTQTPSHQVTQMGQEVILRCVPISNHLYFYWYRQILGQKVEFLVSFYNNEISEKSEIFDDQFSVERPDGSNFTLKIRSTKLEDSAMYFCATSGGTDTQYFGPGTRLTVL.